This T cell receptor beta chain was recovered during a study of blood T cell repertoires in COVID-19 (dated by TCRdb to about 2020). The study in broad terms: Samples covering the acute and convalescent phases of COVID-19 were provided by collaborators in the United States, Italy and Spain. The prospective study material was composed of cDNA or gDNA derived from T cells, B-cell-depleted T cells, or PBMCs. The dataset comprised deeply sampled blood TCRbeta repertoires from subjects exposed to, actively infected with, or recovered from COVID-19. A freely available public database, intended as a resource for researchers studying the immune response to SARS-CoV-2, is where the repertoires were released. The samples were drawn from two sources: the first 160 participants of the ongoing ImmuneRACE study, and fewer than 1,500 subjects contributed by 6 global collaborators. A de-identified subject ID, COVID-19 status, age in years and sex were almost always included in the sample metadata. Where available, HLA class I and class II types were taken from metadata supplied by the sample provider and were not determined by assay-based typing.

Germline trimming amounts to 2 bases on V and 8 bases on J, with 11 as the count of junction bases outside the gene matches. The cysteine opens and the phenylalanine closes a CDR3 of 16 amino acids. The kept DNA is CDR3 alone, 48 bases in frame from the first base. The germline V gene (reference sequence) sets CDR1 to SEHNR and CDR2 to FQNEAQ. Participants in the prospective study were aged about 18 to 95 years, lived in 20 to 25 United States geographic areas, and enrolled through a virtual design. In the prospective study, cohorts were assigned on the basis of participant-reported clinical history obtained from a screening survey and a study questionnaire. In the prospective study, mobile phlebotomists collected whole blood, serum and a nasopharyngeal or oropharyngeal swab from each participant. Participants in the prospective study had the option to provide additional blood draws and questionnaires over a roughly two-month period. Blood samples from the prospective study were shipped frozen or at room temperature prior to DNA extraction.

TCRbeta CDR3 regions were amplified from genomic DNA by means of the immunoSEQ Assay, a bias-controlled multiplex PCR. For the original study's pipeline: The number of nucleated cells in each sample was estimated from the amplification of reference gene primers within the assay. Sequence reads were collapsed and filtered to measure the absolute abundance of every unique TCRbeta CDR3 rearrangement. Productive Simpson clonality was computed per sample as the square root of Simpson's diversity index over productive rearrangements. TCRdb stores this immuneACCESS table with in-frame sequences only. Part of the clones is absent; in the studies checked, under half of the shortfall reflects unresolved V genes, and no reason is known for the rest. For V, J and clone size, that table is used; D and trimming come from the DNA. The sample table holds some 240,000 clones, of which around 84% were seen once. Over 4% of the sample goes to the ten largest clones.

A word on this clone: This receptor's antigen is unknown. No quality values exist for individual bases; no much larger clone is one base distant.

Summary of the overall study and its limitations: Clinical and demographic metadata were provided uncurated, with the amount varying by source and participant.

This TCR was recovered from a man aged 30 to 45 with acute COVID-19. The rearrangement combines TRBV7-9 with TRBJ1-4, and 7 junction bases match TRBD1. Sample: PBMCs or T cells enriched from blood (not recorded which). Here the CDR3 is given as CASSLSQFQGGEKLFF. DNA sequence: TGTGCCAGCAGCTTATCTCAATTCCAGGGGGGAGAAAAACTGTTTTTT. The full variable domain, with segments outside the CDR3 supplied by the reference TRBV7-9 and TRBJ1-4 proteins, appears as DTGVSQNPRHKITKRGQNVTFRCDPISEHNRLYWYRQTLGQGPEFLTYFQNEAQLEKSRLLSDRFSAERPKGSFSTLEIQRTEQGDSAMYLCASSLSQFQGGEKLFFGSGTQLSVL.